The 9 T cell receptor beta chains below come from one sample, sequenced in a study of Graves' ophthalmopathy and Graves' hyperthyroidism. TCR beta CDR3 amplification used RNA transcripts. Second-round multiplex PCR came after first-round RT-PCR with HTBI primers. TCRdb analysed the multiplex PCR reads with MiXCR anew, one entry per CDR3 protein. This table has 35,000 to 50,000 distinct CDR3 sequences, about 50% appearing once. Sequenced material: peripheral blood. These TCRs come from an adult woman with stable Graves' hyperthyroidism.

In nucleotides, the CDR3 is TGTGCCAGCAGCTTCGGACAGGGGGACAATCAGCCCCAGCATTTT. This sequence encodes CASSFGQGDNQPQHF. This rearrangement joins TRBV7-9 to TRBJ1-5; 10 bases match TRBD1. The CDR3 totals 15 residues. V was pared by 3 bases and J by 3 bases, with 2 bases of the junction left unmatched. Germline V gene lookup returns CDR1 SEHNR and CDR2 FQNEAQ (reference sequence).

This clonotype was counted many times. The rearrangement uses TRBV5-5 and TRBJ2-7, with 11 positions matching TRBD1. CDR1 SGHKS and CDR2 YYEKEE come from the germline V gene (reference sequence). The CDR3 sequence is 15 residues long. The trim removed 2 bases at V and 7 bases at J, leaving 8 bases unmatched. The CDR3 DNA reads as TGTGCCAGCAGCTTCCGGGACAGGGGGTCTGGGGAGCAGTACTTC. It is translated as CASSFRDRGSGEQYF.

This clonotype was found once. This is likely a read error, given that the CDR3 carries no conserved phenylalanine or tryptophan at its end. J is TRBJ1-6 and V is TRBV7-3; 7 nucleotides line up with TRBD1. The germline V gene has CDR1 SGHTA and CDR2 FQGTGA. The CDR3 consists of 15 residues. This chain's CDR3 is CASSTGVAYNSPLHL. CDR3 bases: TGTGCCAGCAGTACAGGGGTAGCCTATAATTCGCCCCTCCACTTA.

This CDR3 is CSVVQGAGGYTF. The DNA of the CDR3 is TGCAGCGTTGTACAGGGGGCGGGTGGCTACACCTTC. V is TRBV29-1 and J is TRBJ1-2; TRBD1 matches 9 bases. Looked up from germline, CDR1 is SQVTM and CDR2 is ANQGSEA. The CDR3 has 12 residues. V trimming: 4 bases; J trimming: 7 bases; junction bases outside the gene matches: 4.

This rearrangement joins TRBV7-8 to TRBJ2-7; 11 bases fit TRBD1. CDR1 and CDR2 from the germline V gene are SGHVS and FQNEAQ. Trimming took 6 bases from V and 6 from J; bases not matched to a gene: 4. The CDR3 has 13 amino acids. CDR3 protein: CASSPGTGGEQYF. In nucleotides, the CDR3 is TGTGCCAGCAGTCCCGGGACAGGGGGCGAGCAGTACTTC.

Ten or more counts support this clonotype. The chain is built from TRBV27 and TRBJ1-1; maybe TRBD1 (6 bases). Germline CDR1 and CDR2: MNHEY and SMNVEV (reference sequence). V lost 3 bases and J lost 5, with 16 bases in between. This CDR3 has 15 residues. The CDR3 is CASSLGDVRGTEAFF. The CDR3 DNA sequence: TGTGCCAGCAGTTTGGGGGATGTTAGGGGGACTGAAGCTTTCTTT.

V usage is TRBV20-1 and J usage is TRBJ1-1, with TRBD1 identical over 11 bases. The CDR3 is made up of 15 amino acids. The trim removed 0 bases at V and 6 bases at J, leaving 6 bases unmatched. From germline, CDR1 is DFQATT and CDR2 SNEGSKA (reference sequence). The CDR3 loop is CSARDPGTGGPEAFF. CDR3 nucleotides: TGCAGTGCTAGAGACCCCGGGACAGGGGGGCCTGAAGCTTTCTTT.

This chain links TRBV25-1 with TRBJ1-2; D gene ambiguous. The germline V gene encodes CDR1 MGHDK and CDR2 SYGVNS. CDR3 length: 15 residues. The V and J ends lost 4 bases and 2 bases respectively, with 14 bases between them. The CDR3 nucleotides are TGTGCCAGCAGTGCTAGTCGCGACATGAACTATGGCTACACCTTC. Its translation: CASSASRDMNYGYTF.

The count of this clonotype is one. The junction departs from the called germline gene at one end, perhaps through a read error. The V call is TRBV7-8, the J call TRBJ1-2; tentatively, D is TRBD1 (6 bases). Germline lookup yields CDR1 SGHVS and CDR2 FQNEAQ. The CDR3 length is 17 residues. CDR3 coding DNA: TGCGCCAGCGGCCCCTGGATCTTGGACAGTCTTAACTATGGCTACACCTTC. Translation: CASGPWILDSLNYGYTF.